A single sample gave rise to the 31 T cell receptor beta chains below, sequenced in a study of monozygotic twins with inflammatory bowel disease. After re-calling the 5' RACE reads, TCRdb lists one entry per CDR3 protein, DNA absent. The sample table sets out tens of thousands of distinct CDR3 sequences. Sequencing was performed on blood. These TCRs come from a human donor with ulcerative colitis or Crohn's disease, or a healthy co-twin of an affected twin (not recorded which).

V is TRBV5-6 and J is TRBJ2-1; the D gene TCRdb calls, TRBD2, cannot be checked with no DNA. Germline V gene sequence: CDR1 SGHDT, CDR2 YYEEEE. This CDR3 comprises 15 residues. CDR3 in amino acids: CASSLGARNTNEQFF.

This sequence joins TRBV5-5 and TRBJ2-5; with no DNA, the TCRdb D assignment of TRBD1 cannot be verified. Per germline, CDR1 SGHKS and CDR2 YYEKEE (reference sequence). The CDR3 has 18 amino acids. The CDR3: CASSPRHGAGGNQETQYF.

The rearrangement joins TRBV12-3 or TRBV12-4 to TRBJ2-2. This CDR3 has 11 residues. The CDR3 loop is CASSSTGELFF.

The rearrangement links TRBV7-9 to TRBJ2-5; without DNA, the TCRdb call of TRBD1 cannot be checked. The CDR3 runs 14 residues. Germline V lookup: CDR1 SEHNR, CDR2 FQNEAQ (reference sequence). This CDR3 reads CASSLAGGRKTQYF.

The CDR3 loop is CASSFRTGVNEQYF. The V and J genes are TRBV6-5 and TRBJ2-7; TCRdb's D call, TRBD1, is unchecked because there is no DNA. The germline CDR1 and CDR2 sequences are MNHEY and SVGAGI. This CDR3 is 14 amino acids long.

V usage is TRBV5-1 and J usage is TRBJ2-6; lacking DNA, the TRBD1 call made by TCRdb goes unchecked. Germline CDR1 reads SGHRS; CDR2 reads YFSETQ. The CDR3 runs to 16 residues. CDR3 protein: CASSFRGQTGANVLTF.

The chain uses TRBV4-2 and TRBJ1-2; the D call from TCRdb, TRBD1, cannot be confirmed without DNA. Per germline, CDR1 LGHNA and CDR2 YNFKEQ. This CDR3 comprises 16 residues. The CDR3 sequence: CASSLPGTSPNYGYTF.

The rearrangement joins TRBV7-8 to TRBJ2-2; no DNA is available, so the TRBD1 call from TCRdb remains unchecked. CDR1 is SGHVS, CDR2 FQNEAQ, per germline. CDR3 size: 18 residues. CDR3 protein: CASSPGTGGGPNQGELFF.

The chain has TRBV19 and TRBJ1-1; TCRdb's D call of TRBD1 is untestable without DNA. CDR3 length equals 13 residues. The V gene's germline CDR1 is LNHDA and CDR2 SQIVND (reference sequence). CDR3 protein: CASREQGLLEAFF. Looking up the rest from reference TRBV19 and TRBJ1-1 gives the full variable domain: DGGITQSPKYLFRKEGQNVTLSCEQNLNHDAMYWYRQDPGQGLRLIYYSQIVNDFQKGDIAEGYSVSREKKESFPLTVTSAQKNPTAFYLCASREQGLLEAFFGQGTRLTVV.

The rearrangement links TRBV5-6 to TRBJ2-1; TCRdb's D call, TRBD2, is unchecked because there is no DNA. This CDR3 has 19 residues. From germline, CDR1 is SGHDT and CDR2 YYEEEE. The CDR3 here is CASSLAVGYSLLSYNEQFF.

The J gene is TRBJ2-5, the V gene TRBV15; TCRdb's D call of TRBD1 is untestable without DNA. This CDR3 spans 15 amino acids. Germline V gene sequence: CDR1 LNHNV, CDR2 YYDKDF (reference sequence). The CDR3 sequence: CATSREGQGAESQYF.

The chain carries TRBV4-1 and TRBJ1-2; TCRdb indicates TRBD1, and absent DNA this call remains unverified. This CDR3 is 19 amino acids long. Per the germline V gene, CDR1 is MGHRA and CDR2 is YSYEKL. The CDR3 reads CASSHHTRQTGLLGYGYTF.

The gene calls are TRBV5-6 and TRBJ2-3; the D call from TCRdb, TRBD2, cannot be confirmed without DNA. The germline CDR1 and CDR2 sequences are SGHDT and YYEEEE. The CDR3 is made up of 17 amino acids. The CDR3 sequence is CASSPQVFGPSTDTQYF.

The CDR3 protein is CASSYVQGGLINSPLHF. This chain joins TRBV6-5 and TRBJ1-6; no DNA is available, so the TRBD1 call from TCRdb remains unchecked. The germline CDR1 and CDR2 sequences are MNHEY and SVGAGI. The CDR3 sequence is 17 residues long.

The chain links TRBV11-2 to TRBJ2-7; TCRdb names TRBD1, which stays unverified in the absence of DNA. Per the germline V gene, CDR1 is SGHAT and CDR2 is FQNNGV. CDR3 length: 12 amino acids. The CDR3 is CAGGGQGYEQYF. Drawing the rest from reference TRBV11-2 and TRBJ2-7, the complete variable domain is EAGVAQSPRYKIIEKRQSVAFWCNPISGHATLYWYQQILGQGPKLLIQFQNNGVVDDSQLPKDRFSAERLKGVDSTLKIQPAKLEDSAVYLCAGGGQGYEQYFGPGTRLTVT.

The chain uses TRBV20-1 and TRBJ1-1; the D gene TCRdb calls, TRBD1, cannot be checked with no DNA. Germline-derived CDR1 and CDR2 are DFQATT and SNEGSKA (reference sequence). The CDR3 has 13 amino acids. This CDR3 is CSARGAMNTEAFF.

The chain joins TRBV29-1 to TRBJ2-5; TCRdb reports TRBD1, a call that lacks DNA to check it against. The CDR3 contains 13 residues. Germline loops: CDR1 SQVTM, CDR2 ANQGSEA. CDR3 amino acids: CSVDRGGGWTQYF.

The CDR3 loop reads CSGKGAGPQETQYF. The chain recombines TRBV20-1 with TRBJ2-5; the TCRdb call, TRBD1, lacks DNA for checking. The germline CDR1 and CDR2 sequences are DFQATT and SNEGSKA (reference sequence). CDR3 length: 14 amino acids.

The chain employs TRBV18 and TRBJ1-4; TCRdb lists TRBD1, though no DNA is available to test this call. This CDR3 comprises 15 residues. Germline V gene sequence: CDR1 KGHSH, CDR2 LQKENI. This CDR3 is CASSPPGTGVEKLFF. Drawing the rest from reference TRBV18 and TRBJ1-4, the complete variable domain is NAGVMQNPRHLVRRRGQEARLRCSPMKGHSHVYWYRQLPEEGLKFMVYLQKENIIDESGMPKERFSAEFPKEGPSILRIQQVVRGDSAAYFCASSPPGTGVEKLFFGSGTQLSVL.

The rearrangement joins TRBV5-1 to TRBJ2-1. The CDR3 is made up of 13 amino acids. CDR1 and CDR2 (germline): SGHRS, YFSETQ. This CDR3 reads CASSRYTTNEQFF.

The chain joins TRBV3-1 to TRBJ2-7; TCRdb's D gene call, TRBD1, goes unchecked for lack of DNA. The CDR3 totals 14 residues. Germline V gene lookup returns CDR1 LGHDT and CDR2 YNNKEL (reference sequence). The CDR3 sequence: CASSPRGDRYEQYF.

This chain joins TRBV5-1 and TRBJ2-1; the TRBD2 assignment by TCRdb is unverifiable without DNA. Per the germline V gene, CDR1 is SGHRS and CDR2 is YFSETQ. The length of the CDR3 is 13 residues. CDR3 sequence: CASSLGTANEQFF.

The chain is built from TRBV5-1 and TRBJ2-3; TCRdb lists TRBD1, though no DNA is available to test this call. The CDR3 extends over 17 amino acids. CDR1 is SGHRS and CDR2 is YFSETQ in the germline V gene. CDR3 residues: CASSWRGGGSSTDTQYF.

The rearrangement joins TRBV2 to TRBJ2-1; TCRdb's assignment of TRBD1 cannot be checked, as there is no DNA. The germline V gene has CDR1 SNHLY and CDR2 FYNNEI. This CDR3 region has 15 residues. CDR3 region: CASRADRGNYNEQFF.

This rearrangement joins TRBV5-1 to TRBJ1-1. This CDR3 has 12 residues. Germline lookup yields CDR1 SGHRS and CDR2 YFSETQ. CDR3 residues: CASRRDLTEAFF.

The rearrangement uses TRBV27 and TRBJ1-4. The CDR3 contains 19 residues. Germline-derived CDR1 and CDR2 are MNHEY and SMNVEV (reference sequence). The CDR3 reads CASSLNGLFWTQTNEKLYF.

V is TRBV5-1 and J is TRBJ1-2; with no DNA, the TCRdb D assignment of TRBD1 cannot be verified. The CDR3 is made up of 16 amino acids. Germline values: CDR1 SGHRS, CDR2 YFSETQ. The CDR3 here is CASSFGTGGAVDGYTF.

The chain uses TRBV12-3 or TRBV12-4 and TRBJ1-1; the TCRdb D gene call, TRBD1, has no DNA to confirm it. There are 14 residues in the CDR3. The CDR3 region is CASSPTGKNTEAFF.

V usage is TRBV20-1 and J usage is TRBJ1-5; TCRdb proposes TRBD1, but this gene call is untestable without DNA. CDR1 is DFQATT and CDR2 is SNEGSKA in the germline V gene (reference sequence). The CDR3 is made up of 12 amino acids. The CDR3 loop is CSAHRGNQPQHF.

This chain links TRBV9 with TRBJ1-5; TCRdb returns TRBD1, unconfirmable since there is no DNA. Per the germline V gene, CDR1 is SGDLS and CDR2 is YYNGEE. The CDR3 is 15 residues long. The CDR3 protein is CASSPGPPGNQPQHF.

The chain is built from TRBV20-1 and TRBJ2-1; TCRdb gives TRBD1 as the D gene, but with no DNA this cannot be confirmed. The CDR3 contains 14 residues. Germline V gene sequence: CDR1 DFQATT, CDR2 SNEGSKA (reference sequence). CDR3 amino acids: CSQNRDRGVNEQFF.